These 25 T cell receptor beta chains were all obtained from the same sample, sequenced in a study of T cell changes during pregnancy in multiple sclerosis (dated by TCRdb to about 2019). Libraries came from the immunoSEQ multiplex PCR assay. This is the immuneACCESS table as TCRdb keeps it, with only in-frame sequences that have V and J called. A part of the clones is gone; compared with another copy, unresolved V genes explain less than half, and the rest is unexplained. The sample table holds 78,000 or so clones, of which about nine tenths were seen once. 0.43% of the sample is held by the ten biggest clonotypes. Material: CD4+ T cells from peripheral blood mononuclear cells, obtained before pregnancy. The source of these receptors is a female donor with multiple sclerosis, enrolled in a pregnancy study.

This clone was counted once. The chain is built from TRBV9 and TRBJ2-1, with TRBD1 matching over 7 bases. The length of the CDR3 is 15 residues. V lost 0 bases and J lost 4; bases outside the gene matches: 4. Germline V gene data show CDR1 as SGDLS and CDR2 as YYNGEE. The CDR3 region is CASSVADREYNEQFF. In DNA, the CDR3 is TGTGCCAGCAGCGTAGCCGACAGGGAATACAATGAGCAGTTCTTC.

This chain uses TRBV7-8 with TRBJ1-5; D gene uncertain. Germline CDR1 reads SGHVS; CDR2 reads FQNEAQ. CDR3 length equals 12 residues. The V end was cut by 1 base, the J end by 6 bases, with 4 bases between. CDR3 amino acids: CASSLVGQPQHF. CDR3 sequence (DNA): TGTGCCAGCAGCTTAGTCGGTCAGCCCCAGCATTTT.

V gene TRBV7-8 combines with J gene TRBJ1-2, with D perhaps TRBD1 (6 bases). V shed 6 bases and J shed 6 bases, with 11 bases lying between them. CDR3 size: 12 residues. The V gene's germline CDR1 is SGHVS and CDR2 FQNEAQ. The CDR3, as DNA: TGTGCCAGCAGAGGTCCAGGGGATGGCTACACCTTC. This codes for CASRGPGDGYTF.

The chain recombines TRBV7-2 with TRBJ2-7, with TRBD1 matching 7 bases. The CDR3 sequence is 16 residues long. The ends lost 5 bases at V and 4 bases at J; junction bases unmatched: 14. Germline loops: CDR1 SGHTA, CDR2 FQGNSA. The CDR3 reads CASSPLVGQGVYEQYF. CDR3 DNA: TGTGCCAGCAGCCCGTTAGTAGGGCAGGGGGTGTACGAGCAGTACTTC.

The chain joins TRBV11-2 to TRBJ2-3; D gene uncertain. The germline V and J ends were trimmed by 5 bases and 5 bases, with 8 bases remaining between them. The germline gives CDR1 SGHAT, CDR2 FQNNGV. This CDR3 is 12 amino acids long. As DNA, the CDR3 is TGTGCCAGCAGCCAAGTACTAGATACGCAGTATTTT. Residues: CASSQVLDTQYF.

The chain recombines TRBV2 with TRBJ2-1, with TRBD2 matching over 10 bases. Germline V gene lookup returns CDR1 SNHLY and CDR2 FYNNEI. This CDR3 is built from 14 residues. V dropped 4 bases and J dropped 9; count of bases not matched to a gene: 6. CDR3 amino acids: CASSGSGLAAEQFF. CDR3 DNA: TGTGCCAGCAGTGGTTCAGGACTAGCGGCTGAGCAGTTCTTC.

This clone was recorded once. CDR3 nucleotide sequence: TGTGCCATCAGTGTCAGCACAGGGGGACTAGCGGGAGGAAGGGGTGAGCAGTTCTTC. Translating gives CAISVSTGGLAGGRGEQFF. The chain has TRBV10-3 and TRBJ2-1, with TRBD2 identical over 15 bases. Per germline, CDR1 ENHRY and CDR2 SYGVKD. The CDR3 has 19 residues. The J segment lost 9 bases and the V segment lost 4 bases, leaving 16 bases of the junction unmatched.

This chain uses TRBV5-4 with TRBJ2-1; D possibly corresponds to TRBD1 (6 bases). This CDR3 is built from 15 residues. From germline, CDR1 is SGHNT and CDR2 YYREEE (reference sequence). Trimming shortened V by 1 base and J by 9 bases, and 17 bases separated the two germline ends. CDR3 coding DNA: TGTGCCAGCAGCTTGATTAGCAGGGGATGGGGTGAGCAGTTCTTC. Residues: CASSLISRGWGEQFF.

This chain uses TRBV7-2 with TRBJ1-4; the match to TRBD1 covers 7 bases. The CDR3 has 15 amino acids. Looked up from germline, CDR1 is SGHTA and CDR2 is FQGNSA. With 5 bases clipped from V and 4 bases from J, the junction kept 7 bases outside the gene matches. CDR3 sequence: CASSLGQILNEKLFF. The CDR3, as DNA: TGTGCCAGCAGCCTGGGACAGATCCTTAATGAAAAACTGTTTTTT. The complete variable domain, with remaining parts taken from reference TRBV7-2 and TRBJ1-4, reads GAGVSQSPSNKVTEKGKDVELRCDPISGHTALYWYRQSLGQGLEFLIYFQGNSAPDKSGLPSDRFSAERTGGSVSTLTIQRTQQEDSAVYLCASSLGQILNEKLFFGSGTQLSVL.

The CDR3 nucleotides read TGTGCCAGCTCACCCCGGGACAGGTCCCCAGAGACCCAGTACTTC. Translation: CASSPRDRSPETQYF. The gene calls are TRBV18 and TRBJ2-5, with 8 bases aligning to TRBD1. The germline gives CDR1 KGHSH, CDR2 LQKENI. Trimming at V came to 3 bases and at J to 4 bases, leaving 7 bases not matched to a gene. The CDR3 contains 15 residues. Full variable domain (missing parts from reference TRBV18 and TRBJ2-5): NAGVMQNPRHLVRRRGQEARLRCSPMKGHSHVYWYRQLPEEGLKFMVYLQKENIIDESGMPKERFSAEFPKEGPSILRIQQVVRGDSAAYFCASSPRDRSPETQYFGPGTRLLVL.

The V gene is TRBV11-2, the J gene TRBJ2-3; tentative D call: TRBD2 (8 bases). CDR1 and CDR2 from the germline V gene are SGHAT and FQNNGV. The CDR3 is 16 residues long. Trimming took off 7 bases at V and 0 bases at J, with 17 bases between the two ends. CDR3 coding DNA: TGTGCCAGCACCAAGGGGGCTAGCGGGAGCACAGATACGCAGTATTTT. Amino acids: CASTKGASGSTDTQYF.

The chain combines TRBV7-2 with TRBJ2-5; possible D gene TRBD2, 5 bases. V lost 2 bases and J lost 5, with 15 bases in between. In germline, CDR1 is SGHTA, CDR2 FQGNSA. This CDR3 has 15 residues. The CDR3 region has the DNA TGTGCCAGCAGCTTACGCTCCAGGAGCGGCGAGACCCAGTACTTC. Translation: CASSLRSRSGETQYF.

This clone occurred once. This chain joins TRBV19 and TRBJ1-2; 7 nucleotides line up with TRBD1. The germline V gene encodes CDR1 LNHDA and CDR2 SQIVND (reference sequence). The CDR3 covers 13 residues. Trimming cost V 6 bases and J 4 bases; bases outside gene matches: 5. CDR3 DNA: TGTGCCAGTAGACAGGGGAGTATCTATGGCTACACCTTC. Translation: CASRQGSIYGYTF.

CDR3 coding DNA: TGTGCCAGCAGTTCTCTAGAAGGACTAGCGGGAGCCCCCCCGGGCGAGCAGTTCTTC. Translated, it gives CASSSLEGLAGAPPGEQFF. The V and J genes are TRBV7-9 and TRBJ2-1; the match to TRBD2 covers 13 bases. With V trimmed by 6 bases and J by 10 bases, 21 bases remained unmatched. Germline loops: CDR1 SEHNR, CDR2 FQNEAQ (reference sequence). The CDR3 sequence is 19 residues long.

The chain carries TRBV4-1 and TRBJ2-2; 10 bases match TRBD1. CDR1 is MGHRA, CDR2 YSYEKL, per germline. The CDR3 contains 20 residues. V shed 3 bases, J shed 0 bases, and the junction held 13 bases outside the gene matches. The CDR3 DNA reads TGCGCCAGCAGCCATCGATCCGGGACAGGGGACAAATCGAACACCGGGGAGCTGTTTTTT. Its translation: CASSHRSGTGDKSNTGELFF.

V gene TRBV5-6 combines with J gene TRBJ1-5, with D tentatively TRBD1 (5 bases). Germline CDR1 reads SGHDT; CDR2 reads YYEEEE. The CDR3 totals 19 residues. Trimming left V 1 base short and J 0 bases short, with 20 bases between. The CDR3 protein is CASSLLGLGGEYSNQPQHF. The CDR3 nucleotides are TGTGCCAGCAGCTTGTTGGGCCTGGGAGGGGAGTATAGCAATCAGCCCCAGCATTTT.

On this clone itself: This specimen includes other DNA sequences encoding the same CDR3. The chain links TRBV6-1 to TRBJ1-5; 7 bases are a match to TRBD1. From germline, CDR1 is MNHNS and CDR2 SASEGT. The CDR3 loop spans 13 amino acids. V gave up 7 bases and J gave up 5 bases; unmatched junction bases: 5. The chain's CDR3 is CASTRQGDQPQHF. The CDR3 DNA reads TGTGCCAGCACTAGACAGGGTGATCAGCCCCAGCATTTT.

This rearrangement joins TRBV11-2 to TRBJ2-1; 8 bases are shared with TRBD2. The CDR3 runs 15 residues. V shed 0 bases and J 8 bases; nucleotides not matched to a gene: 6. Germline CDR1 reads SGHAT; CDR2 reads FQNNGV. CDR3 in amino acids: CASSLEAGVGYEQFF. The DNA of the CDR3 is TGTGCCAGCAGCTTAGAAGCGGGAGTAGGATATGAGCAGTTCTTC.

V gene TRBV7-2 combines with J gene TRBJ2-1; 9 bases match TRBD1. Germline trimming cut 7 bases from V and 3 bases from J; bases unmatched to any gene: 7. Germline V gene lookup returns CDR1 SGHTA and CDR2 FQGNSA. CDR3 length: 15 amino acids. CDR3 region: CASTRRDRDYNEQFF. The CDR3 coding sequence is TGTGCCAGCACCCGCCGGGACAGGGACTACAATGAGCAGTTCTTC.

The genes are TRBV28 and TRBJ1-1, with 9 bases that match TRBD1. The germline CDR1 and CDR2 sequences are MDHEN and SYDVKM. V trimming: 5 bases; J trimming: 4 bases; junction bases outside the gene matches: 5. The CDR3 covers 14 residues. DNA for the CDR3: TGTGCCAGCAGTACTACAGGGGGCTTCACTGAAGCTTTCTTT. Protein product: CASSTTGGFTEAFF.

The chain carries TRBV11-2 and TRBJ2-1; no firm D call. The CDR3 loop spans 15 amino acids. Germline CDR1 reads SGHAT; CDR2 reads FQNNGV. With 0 bases removed from V and 6 bases from J, the gap between germline ends came to 12 bases. As DNA, the CDR3 is TGTGCCAGCAGCTTAGAGGCTACTCGACTCAATGAGCAGTTCTTC. This gives the protein CASSLEATRLNEQFF.

This rearrangement joins TRBV9 to TRBJ2-1; the match to TRBD2 covers 8 bases. V was pared by 4 bases and J by 2 bases, with 5 bases of the junction left unmatched. Looked up from germline, CDR1 is SGDLS and CDR2 is YYNGEE. This CDR3 region has 15 residues. The CDR3 reads CASSPGAGAYNEQFF. The CDR3 DNA follows: TGTGCCAGCAGCCCGGGAGCGGGGGCCTACAATGAGCAGTTCTTC.

V gene TRBV30 combines with J gene TRBJ1-4; perhaps TRBD1 as D (5 bases). CDR3 length: 16 residues. The V gene lost 5 bases and the J gene lost 2 bases, with 18 bases spanning the gap. Germline lookup yields CDR1 GTSNPN and CDR2 SVGIG (reference sequence). CDR3 in amino acids: CAWGRGGAATNEKLFF. The CDR3 DNA reads as TGTGCCTGGGGTAGGGGCGGTGCTGCGACTAATGAAAAACTGTTTTTT. The full variable domain, its missing parts supplied by reference TRBV30 and TRBJ1-4, is SQTIHQWPATLVQPVGSPLSLECTVEGTSNPNLYWYRQAAGRGLQLLFYSVGIGQISSEVPQNLSASRPQDRQFILSSKKLLLSDSGFYLCAWGRGGAATNEKLFFGSGTQLSVL.

This sequence joins TRBV30 and TRBJ1-5; 7 positions agree with TRBD1. The CDR3 runs 15 residues. Germline values: CDR1 GTSNPN, CDR2 SVGIG (reference sequence). V lost 2 bases, J lost 3 bases, and 7 bases stayed unmatched. The DNA of the CDR3 is TGTGCCTGGAGTCTCGCCAGGGGGATCAATCAGCCCCAGCATTTT. It translates to CAWSLARGINQPQHF.

The chain uses TRBV6-1 and TRBJ2-5, with D hard to call. Germline V gene data show CDR1 as MNHNS and CDR2 as SASEGT. V gave up 4 bases and J gave up 4 bases, with 10 bases separating them. The length of the CDR3 is 13 residues. The DNA for the CDR3 is TGTGCCAGCAGTGCGTCCGAGGCAGAGACCCAGTACTTC. Amino acids: CASSASEAETQYF.